This T cell receptor beta chain was profiled in a study of T cells in localized non-small cell lung cancer. Points from the study as a whole: Of the top 100 tumor clones, median around 62 were in adjacent lung, 25 to 35 among its top 100.

The repertoire was sequenced with immunoSEQ multiplex PCR; TCRdb's copy has only in-frame clones and lacks some. The table lists 35,000 to 45,000 clones, around 81% of them singletons, with around 7.8% in the top ten. In regard to this clone: Antigen unknown.

The source was peripheral blood mononuclear cells, collected before any cancer treatment. The TCR originated in a male donor older than 55 with stage II lung adenocarcinoma.

The CDR3 sequence: CASGWSSDRGHEKLFF. In DNA form, the CDR3 reads TGTGCTAGTGGTTGGTCCTCCGACAGGGGGCATGAAAAACTGTTTTTT. This chain connects TRBV12-5 to TRBJ1-4; 10 bases map to TRBD1. V was pared by 4 bases and J by 6 bases, with 8 bases of the junction left unmatched. Per the germline V gene, CDR1 is LGHNT and CDR2 is FRNRAP. CDR3 length: 16 amino acids.